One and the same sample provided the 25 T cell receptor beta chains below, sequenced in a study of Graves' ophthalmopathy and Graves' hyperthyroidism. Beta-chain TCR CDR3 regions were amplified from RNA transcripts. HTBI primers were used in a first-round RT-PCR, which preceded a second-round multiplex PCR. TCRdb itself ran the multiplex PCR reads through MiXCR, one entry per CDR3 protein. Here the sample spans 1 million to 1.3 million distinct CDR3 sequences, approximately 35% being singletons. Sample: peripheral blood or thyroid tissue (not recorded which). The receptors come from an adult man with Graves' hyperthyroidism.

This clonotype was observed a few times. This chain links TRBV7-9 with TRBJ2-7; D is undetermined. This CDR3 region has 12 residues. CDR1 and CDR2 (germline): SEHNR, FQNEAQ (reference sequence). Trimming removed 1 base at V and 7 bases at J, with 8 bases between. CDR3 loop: CASSLDAHEQYF. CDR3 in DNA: TGTGCCAGCAGCTTAGATGCCCATGAGCAGTACTTC.

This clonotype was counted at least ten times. The CDR3, as DNA: TGTGCCAGCACCAGCGGGATTAGAACCTACGAGCAGTACTTC. It translates to CASTSGIRTYEQYF. The rearrangement joins TRBV7-8 to TRBJ2-7; 7 nucleotides match TRBD2. The CDR3 extends over 14 amino acids. The junction had 8 bases not matched to a gene; V was cut back by 7 bases and J by 2 bases. Looked up from germline, CDR1 is SGHVS and CDR2 is FQNEAQ.

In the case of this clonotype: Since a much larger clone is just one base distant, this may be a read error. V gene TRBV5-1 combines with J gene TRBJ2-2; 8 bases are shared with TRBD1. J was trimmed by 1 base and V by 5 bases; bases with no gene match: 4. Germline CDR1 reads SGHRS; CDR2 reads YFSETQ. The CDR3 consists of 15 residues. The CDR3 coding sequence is TGCGCCAGCAGGCCGGACAGGGAGAACACCGGGGAGCTGTTTTTT. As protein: CASRPDRENTGELFF. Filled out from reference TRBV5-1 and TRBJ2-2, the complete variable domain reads KAGVTQTPRYLIKTRGQQVTLSCSPISGHRSVSWYQQTPGQGLQFLFEYFSETQRNKGNFPGRFSGRQFSNSRSEMNVSTLELGDSALYLCASRPDRENTGELFFGEGSRLTVL.

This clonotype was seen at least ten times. The CDR3 reads CASSEEGAYGYTF. The CDR3 DNA is TGCGCCAGCAGTGAGGAGGGGGCCTATGGCTACACCTTC. V usage is TRBV10-1 and J usage is TRBJ1-2, with TRBD1 matching 7 bases. V shed 2 bases and J 4 bases; nucleotides not matched to a gene: 1. Germline V gene sequence: CDR1 WNHNN, CDR2 SYGVQD (reference sequence). CDR3 size: 13 residues.

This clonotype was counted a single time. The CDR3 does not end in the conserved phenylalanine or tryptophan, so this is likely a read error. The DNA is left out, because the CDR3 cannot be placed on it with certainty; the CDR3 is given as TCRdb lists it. The CDR3 region is CASRDGGDSLL. The J gene is TRBJ2-5, the V gene TRBV2; whether TRBD1, the table's D call, matches the DNA was not checked. The germline CDR1 and CDR2 sequences are SNHLY and FYNNEI. The CDR3 region is 11 residues in length, termini included.

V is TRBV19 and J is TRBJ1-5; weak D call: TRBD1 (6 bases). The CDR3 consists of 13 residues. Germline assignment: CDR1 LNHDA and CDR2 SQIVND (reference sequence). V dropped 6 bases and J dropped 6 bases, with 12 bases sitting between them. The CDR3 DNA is TGTGCCAGTAGGCCAGGCAGGGGTCAGCCCCAGCATTTT. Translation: CASRPGRGQPQHF.

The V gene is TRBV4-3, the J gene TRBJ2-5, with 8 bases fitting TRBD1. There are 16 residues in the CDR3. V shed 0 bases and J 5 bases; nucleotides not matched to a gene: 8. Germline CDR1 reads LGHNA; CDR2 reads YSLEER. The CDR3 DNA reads TGCGCCAGCAGCCAAGATACTGGTCAGGGGGCTGAGACCCAGTACTTC. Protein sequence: CASSQDTGQGAETQYF.

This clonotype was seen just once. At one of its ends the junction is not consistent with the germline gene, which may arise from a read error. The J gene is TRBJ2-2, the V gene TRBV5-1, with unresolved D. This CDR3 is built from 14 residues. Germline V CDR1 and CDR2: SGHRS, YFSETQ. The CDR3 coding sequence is TGCGCCAGTAGCTTGGCCCCCTTTGGAGGGGAGCTGTTTTTT. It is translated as CASSLAPFGGELFF.

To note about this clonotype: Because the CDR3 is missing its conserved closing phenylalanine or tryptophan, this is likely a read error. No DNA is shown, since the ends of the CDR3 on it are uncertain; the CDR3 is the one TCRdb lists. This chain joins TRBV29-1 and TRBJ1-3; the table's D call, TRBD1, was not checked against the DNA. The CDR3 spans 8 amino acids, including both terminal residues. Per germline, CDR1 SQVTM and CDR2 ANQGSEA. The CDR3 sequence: CSMSTGGA.

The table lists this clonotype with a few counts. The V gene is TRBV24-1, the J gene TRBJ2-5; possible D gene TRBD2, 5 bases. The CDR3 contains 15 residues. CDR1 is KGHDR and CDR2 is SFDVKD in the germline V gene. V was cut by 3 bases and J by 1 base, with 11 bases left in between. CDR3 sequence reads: CATSDPRGSQETQYF. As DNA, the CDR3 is TGTGCCACCAGTGATCCCCGGGGTAGCCAAGAGACCCAGTACTTC.

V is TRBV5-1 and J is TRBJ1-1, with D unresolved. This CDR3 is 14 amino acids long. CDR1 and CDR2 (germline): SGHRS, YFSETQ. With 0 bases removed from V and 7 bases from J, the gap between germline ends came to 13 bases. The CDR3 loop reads CASSLAAGRFEAFF. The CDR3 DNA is TGCGCCAGCAGCTTGGCCGCCGGGCGATTTGAAGCTTTCTTT. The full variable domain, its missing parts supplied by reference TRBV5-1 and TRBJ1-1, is KAGVTQTPRYLIKTRGQQVTLSCSPISGHRSVSWYQQTPGQGLQFLFEYFSETQRNKGNFPGRFSGRQFSNSRSEMNVSTLELGDSALYLCASSLAAGRFEAFFGQGTRLTVV.

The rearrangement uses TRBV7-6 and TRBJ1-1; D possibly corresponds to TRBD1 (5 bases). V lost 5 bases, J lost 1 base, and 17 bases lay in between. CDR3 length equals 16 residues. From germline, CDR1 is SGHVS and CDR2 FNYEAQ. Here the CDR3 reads CASSALPGRQNTEAFF. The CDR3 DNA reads TGTGCCAGCAGCGCGTTACCGGGACGCCAGAACACTGAAGCTTTCTTT.

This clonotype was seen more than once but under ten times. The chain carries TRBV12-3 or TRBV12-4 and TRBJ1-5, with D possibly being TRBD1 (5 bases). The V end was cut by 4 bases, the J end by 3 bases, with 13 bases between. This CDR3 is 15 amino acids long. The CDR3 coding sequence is TGTGCCAGCAGTTCTGGCAGGGTAGACAATCAGCCCCAGCATTTT. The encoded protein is CASSSGRVDNQPQHF.

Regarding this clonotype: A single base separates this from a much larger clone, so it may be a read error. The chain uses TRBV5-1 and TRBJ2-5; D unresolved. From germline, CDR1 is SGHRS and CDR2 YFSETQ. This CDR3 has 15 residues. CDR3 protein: CANSLESEDQETQYF. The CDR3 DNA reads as TGTGCCAACAGCTTAGAGTCCGAGGACCAAGAGACCCAGTACTTC.

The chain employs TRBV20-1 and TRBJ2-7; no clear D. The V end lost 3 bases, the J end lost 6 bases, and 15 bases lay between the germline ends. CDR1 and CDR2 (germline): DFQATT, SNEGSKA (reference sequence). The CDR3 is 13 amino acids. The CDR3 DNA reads TGCAGTGCTAGTGGTTGGAGCGATAGCGAGCAGTACTTC. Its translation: CSASGWSDSEQYF.

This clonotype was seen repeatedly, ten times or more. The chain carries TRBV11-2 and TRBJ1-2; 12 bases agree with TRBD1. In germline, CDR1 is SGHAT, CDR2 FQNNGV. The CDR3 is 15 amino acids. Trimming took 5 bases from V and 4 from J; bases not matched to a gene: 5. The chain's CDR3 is CASSTRDRGLYGYTF. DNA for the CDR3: TGTGCCAGCAGCACCCGGGACAGGGGGCTCTATGGCTACACCTTC.

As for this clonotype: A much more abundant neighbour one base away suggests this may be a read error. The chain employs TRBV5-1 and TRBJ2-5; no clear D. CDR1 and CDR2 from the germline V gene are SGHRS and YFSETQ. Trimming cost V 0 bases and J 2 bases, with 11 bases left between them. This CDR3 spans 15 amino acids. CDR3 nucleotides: TGCGCCAGCAGCTTGGCCCCGACAATACAAGAGACCCAGTACTTC. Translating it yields CASSLAPTIQETQYF.

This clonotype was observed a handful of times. The CDR3 region has the DNA TGTGCCAGCAGCCAAGTTGGGGAGCTGTTTTTT. As protein: CASSQVGELFF. The chain has TRBV4-2 and TRBJ2-2, with unresolved D. CDR3 length equals 11 residues. The V end lost 1 base, the J end lost 8 bases, and 2 bases lay between the germline ends. CDR1 is LGHNA and CDR2 is YNFKEQ in the germline V gene.

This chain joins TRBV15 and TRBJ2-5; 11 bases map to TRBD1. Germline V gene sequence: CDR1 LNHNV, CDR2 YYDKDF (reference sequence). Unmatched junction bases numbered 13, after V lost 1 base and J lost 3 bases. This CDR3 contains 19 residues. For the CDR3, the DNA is TGTGCCACCAGCAGAGTCATTGGACAGGGGGCTTTACGGGAAGAGACCCAGTACTTC. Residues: CATSRVIGQGALREETQYF.

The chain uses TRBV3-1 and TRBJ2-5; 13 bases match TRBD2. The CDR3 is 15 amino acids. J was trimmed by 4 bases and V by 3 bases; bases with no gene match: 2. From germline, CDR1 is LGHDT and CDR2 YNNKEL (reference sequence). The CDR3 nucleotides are TGTGCCAGCAGCCAGAGGACTAGCGGGAGAGAGACCCAGTACTTC. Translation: CASSQRTSGRETQYF.

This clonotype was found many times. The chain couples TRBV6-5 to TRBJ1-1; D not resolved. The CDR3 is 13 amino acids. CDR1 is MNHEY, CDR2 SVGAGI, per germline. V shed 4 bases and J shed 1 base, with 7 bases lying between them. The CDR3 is CASSSSPNTEAFF. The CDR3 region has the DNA TGTGCCAGCAGTTCGAGCCCGAACACTGAAGCTTTCTTT.

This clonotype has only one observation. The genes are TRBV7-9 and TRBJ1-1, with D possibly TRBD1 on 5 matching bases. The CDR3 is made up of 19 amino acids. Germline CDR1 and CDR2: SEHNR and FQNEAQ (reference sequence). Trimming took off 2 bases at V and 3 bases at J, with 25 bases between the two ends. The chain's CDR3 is CASSLTSSAKARGYTEAFF. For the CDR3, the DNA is TGTGCCAGCAGCTTAACTTCGTCGGCAAAAGCTCGGGGCTACACTGAAGCTTTCTTT.

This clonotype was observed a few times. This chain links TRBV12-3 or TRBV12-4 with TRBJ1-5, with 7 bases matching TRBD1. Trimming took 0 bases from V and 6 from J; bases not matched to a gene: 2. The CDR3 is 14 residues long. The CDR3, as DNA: TGTGCCAGCAGTTTAGCGACAGGGCGTCAGCCCCAGCATTTT. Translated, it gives CASSLATGRQPQHF.

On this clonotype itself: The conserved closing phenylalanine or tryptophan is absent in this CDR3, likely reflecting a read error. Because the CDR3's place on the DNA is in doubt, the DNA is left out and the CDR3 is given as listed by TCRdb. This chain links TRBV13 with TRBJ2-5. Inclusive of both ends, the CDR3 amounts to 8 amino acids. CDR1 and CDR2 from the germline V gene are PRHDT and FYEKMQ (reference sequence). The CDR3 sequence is CASSRLNT.

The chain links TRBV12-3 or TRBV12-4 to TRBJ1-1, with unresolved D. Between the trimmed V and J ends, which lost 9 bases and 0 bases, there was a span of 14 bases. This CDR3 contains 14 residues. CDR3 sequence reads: CASRLGVMNTEAFF. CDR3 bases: TGTGCCAGTAGGCTTGGGGTTATGAACACTGAAGCTTTCTTT.